The 2 T cell receptor beta chains below come from one sample, sequenced in a study of Graves' ophthalmopathy and Graves' hyperthyroidism. Amplification of TCR beta CDR3 regions used RNA transcripts. Scientists carried out first-round RT-PCR using HTBI primers and then a second-round multiplex PCR. TCRdb itself ran the multiplex PCR reads through MiXCR, one entry per CDR3 protein. The table has almost 750,000 distinct CDR3 sequences, 40% seen once. The sequenced sample was peripheral blood. The receptors originated from an adult man with Graves' ophthalmopathy.

This clonotype was counted a few times. V usage is TRBV10-3 and J usage is TRBJ2-2; TRBD2 is a possible D gene (6 bases). Germline CDR1 reads ENHRY; CDR2 reads SYGVKD. This CDR3 region has 14 residues. V was trimmed by 7 bases and J by 4 bases, leaving 13 bases between them. DNA of the CDR3: TGTGCCATCAATCCCGGGAGTAGCACCGGGGAGCTGTTTTTT. The encoded protein is CAINPGSSTGELFF.

The chain couples TRBV10-3 to TRBJ2-3; the match to TRBD1 covers 9 bases. CDR1 is ENHRY, CDR2 SYGVKD, per germline. Trimming cost V 6 bases and J 0 bases; bases outside gene matches: 1. The CDR3 length is 14 residues. The DNA for the CDR3 is TGTGCCATCAGGGGGACAGGGAGCACAGATACGCAGTATTTT. Residues: CAIRGTGSTDTQYF.